The 17 T cell receptor beta chains below all came from one sample that was sequenced in a study of blood T cell repertoires in COVID-19. TCRdb's copy holds only in-frame clones and misses some; the assay was immunoSEQ multiplex PCR. Here the sample spans 210,000 or so clones, more than 75% being singletons. The sample comprised PBMCs or T cells enriched from blood (not recorded which). The receptors here all came from a woman between 40 and 50 years old with acute COVID-19.

J is TRBJ2-2 and V is TRBV20-1; possibly TRBD1 for D (5 bases). The CDR3 runs to 15 residues. V lost 3 bases and J lost 8, with 19 bases in between. Germline V gene sequence: CDR1 DFQATT, CDR2 SNEGSKA (reference sequence). The CDR3 nucleotides read TGCAGTGCTAGTAGGGCAGGGAATCCGGGTGGGGAGCTGTTTTTT. The encoded protein is CSASRAGNPGGELFF.

This clone was detected only a few times. The genes are TRBV4-2 and TRBJ1-2; tentatively, D is TRBD1 (6 bases). Germline V gene sequence: CDR1 LGHNA, CDR2 YNFKEQ. There are 17 residues in the CDR3. Trimming stripped 0 bases from V and 0 bases from J, with 14 bases between. The CDR3 protein is CASSQDTQGMANYGYTF. CDR3 nucleotide sequence: TGTGCCAGCAGCCAAGACACCCAGGGGATGGCTAACTATGGCTACACCTTC.

The J gene is TRBJ2-7, the V gene TRBV5-8; 9 positions agree with TRBD1. Germline assignment: CDR1 SGHTS and CDR2 YDEGEE. The CDR3 is 16 amino acids. V was clipped by 2 bases and J by 9 bases; unmatched bases: 15. CDR3 coding DNA: TGTGCCAGCAGCTTAAGACGGACAGGGGAACATACGAGGCAGTACTTC. This sequence encodes CASSLRRTGEHTRQYF. Filled out from reference TRBV5-8 and TRBJ2-7, the complete variable domain reads EAGVTQSPTHLIKTRGQQATLRCSPISGHTSVYWYQQALGLGLQFLLWYDEGEERNRGNFPPRFSGRQFPNYSSELNVNALELEDSALYLCASSLRRTGEHTRQYFGPGTRLTVT.

This clone has a single count. The rearrangement links TRBV27 to TRBJ2-2; the D is unclear. The germline V gene has CDR1 MNHEY and CDR2 SMNVEV (reference sequence). V was pared by 3 bases and J by 7 bases, with 6 bases between. The CDR3 has 12 amino acids. The chain's CDR3 is CASSLRGGELFF. The CDR3 DNA reads TGTGCCAGCAGTTTGAGAGGCGGGGAGCTGTTTTTT.

This clone has only a few counts. One end of the junction does not line up with germline, which may come from a read error. J is TRBJ2-1 and V is TRBV28; 13 positions agree with TRBD2. This CDR3 is built from 12 residues. CDR1 is MDHEN, CDR2 SYDVKM, per germline. CDR3 protein: CASSGGTSGIIF. The CDR3 nucleotides read TGTGCCAGCAGTGGCGGGACTAGCGGGATAATCTTC.

The V and J genes are TRBV14 and TRBJ2-5, with TRBD2 matching 7 bases. Germline CDR1 and CDR2: SGHDN and FVKESK. The CDR3 is 18 residues long. The V gene end was trimmed by 1 base and the J gene end by 5 bases; junction bases not matched to a gene: 16. The CDR3 region is CASSQVPGGSWVRETQYF. The CDR3 DNA follows: TGTGCCAGCAGCCAAGTACCCGGCGGGAGTTGGGTGAGGGAGACCCAGTACTTC. Full variable domain (missing parts from reference TRBV14 and TRBJ2-5): EAGVTQFPSHSVIEKGQTVTLRCDPISGHDNLYWYRRVMGKEIKFLLHFVKESKQDESGMPNNRFLAERTGGTYSTLKVQPAELEDSGVYFCASSQVPGGSWVRETQYFGPGTRLLVL.

The genes are TRBV7-3 and TRBJ2-1, with TRBD1 matching 9 bases. CDR1 SGHTA and CDR2 FQGTGA come from the germline V gene. The CDR3 extends over 14 amino acids. Losses at the gene ends were 5 bases for V and 7 bases for J; bases not matched to a gene: 6. The CDR3 DNA reads TGTGCCAGCAGCCCGGGGGACAGGGCAAATGAGCAGTTCTTC. The encoded protein is CASSPGDRANEQFF.

For the CDR3, the DNA is TGTGCCAGCAGCTTAACGACGGCAGGGATTTACAATGAGCAGTTCTTC. This translates into CASSLTTAGIYNEQFF. This chain connects TRBV11-2 to TRBJ2-1; the D gene is possibly TRBD1 (5 bases). CDR1 SGHAT and CDR2 FQNNGV come from the germline V gene. V dropped 2 bases and J dropped 4 bases, with 15 bases sitting between them. The CDR3 has 16 amino acids. The full variable domain, in which reference TRBV11-2 and TRBJ2-1 provide the parts outside the CDR3, is EAGVAQSPRYKIIEKRQSVAFWCNPISGHATLYWYQQILGQGPKLLIQFQNNGVVDDSQLPKDRFSAERLKGVDSTLKIQPAKLEDSAVYLCASSLTTAGIYNEQFFGPGTRLTVL.

The rearrangement uses TRBV19 and TRBJ1-2; weak D call: TRBD1 (5 bases). The CDR3 totals 14 residues. The V end lost 3 bases, the J end lost 4 bases, and 12 bases lay between the germline ends. Germline V CDR1 and CDR2: LNHDA, SQIVND (reference sequence). CDR3 region: CASSMRQGSYGYTF. Here the CDR3 DNA reads TGTGCCAGTAGTATGCGGCAGGGAAGCTATGGCTACACCTTC.

This rearrangement joins TRBV18 to TRBJ2-2; D ambiguous. Between the trimmed V and J ends, which lost 0 bases and 6 bases, there was a span of 11 bases. The germline CDR1 and CDR2 sequences are KGHSH and LQKENI. CDR3 length: 15 residues. The CDR3 region has the DNA TGTGCCAGCTCACCACCACCCGGGTACTCCGGGGAGCTGTTTTTT. Translation: CASSPPPGYSGELFF.

V and J are TRBV6-5 and TRBJ1-1; unclear D gene. The CDR3 is 11 residues long. Trimming shortened V by 5 bases and J by 7 bases, and 8 bases separated the two germline ends. The germline CDR1 and CDR2 sequences are MNHEY and SVGAGI. The CDR3 DNA follows: TGTGCCAGCAGTCCCGGGGTTGAAGCTTTCTTT. Encoded protein: CASSPGVEAFF.

The V and J genes are TRBV16 and TRBJ2-2, with TRBD2 matching 7 bases. After removal of 4 bases from V and 2 bases from J, the junction contained 4 bases not matched to a gene. The CDR3 length is 15 residues. In germline, CDR1 is KGHSY, CDR2 FQNENV. CDR3 amino acids: CASSLQRGNTGELFF. The CDR3 DNA reads TGTGCCAGCAGCCTACAGCGGGGAAACACCGGGGAGCTGTTTTTT.

The chain combines TRBV3-1 (or the pseudogene TRBV3-2) with TRBJ2-1; possibly TRBD2 for D (6 bases). Trimming left V 7 bases short and J 3 bases short, with 19 bases between. This CDR3 has 16 amino acids. The V gene's germline CDR1 is LGHDT and CDR2 YNNKEL (reference sequence). The CDR3 is CASTQRRAPNYNEQFF. As DNA, the CDR3 is TGTGCCAGCACCCAGAGGAGGGCCCCCAACTACAATGAGCAGTTCTTC.

V and J are TRBV19 and TRBJ1-2, with 8 bases aligning to TRBD1. The CDR3 length is 15 residues. Germline trimming cut 3 bases from V and 4 bases from J; bases unmatched to any gene: 7. CDR1 is LNHDA and CDR2 is SQIVND in the germline V gene (reference sequence). The CDR3 bases are TGTGCCAGTAGTATGACAGGGGATGGGGTCTATGGCTACACCTTC. It is translated as CASSMTGDGVYGYTF.

J is TRBJ1-2 and V is TRBV15; D is possibly TRBD1 (6 bases). V dropped 0 bases and J dropped 6 bases, with 14 bases sitting between them. The CDR3 length is 15 residues. Germline V gene lookup returns CDR1 LNHNV and CDR2 YYDKDF (reference sequence). The CDR3 loop reads CATSRDLGAGDGYTF. For the CDR3, the DNA is TGTGCCACCAGCAGAGATCTTGGGGCAGGGGATGGCTACACCTTC.

The V call is TRBV7-6, the J call TRBJ2-7; TRBD1 might be the D (5 bases). The length of the CDR3 is 15 residues. Germline V lookup: CDR1 SGHVS, CDR2 FNYEAQ. V was cut by 0 bases and J by 2 bases, with 11 bases left in between. The CDR3 bases are TGTGCCAGCAGCTTAGCAATCGCAGGGACCTACGAGCAGTACTTC. This sequence encodes CASSLAIAGTYEQYF.

The chain has TRBV18 and TRBJ2-5, with TRBD1 matching 8 bases. Trimming at V came to 6 bases and at J to 5 bases, leaving 11 bases not matched to a gene. This CDR3 spans 15 amino acids. From germline, CDR1 is KGHSH and CDR2 LQKENI. CDR3 DNA sequence: TGTGCCAGCTCGTTCCAGGGGGCTTCGGGGGAGACCCAGTACTTC. Protein sequence: CASSFQGASGETQYF.